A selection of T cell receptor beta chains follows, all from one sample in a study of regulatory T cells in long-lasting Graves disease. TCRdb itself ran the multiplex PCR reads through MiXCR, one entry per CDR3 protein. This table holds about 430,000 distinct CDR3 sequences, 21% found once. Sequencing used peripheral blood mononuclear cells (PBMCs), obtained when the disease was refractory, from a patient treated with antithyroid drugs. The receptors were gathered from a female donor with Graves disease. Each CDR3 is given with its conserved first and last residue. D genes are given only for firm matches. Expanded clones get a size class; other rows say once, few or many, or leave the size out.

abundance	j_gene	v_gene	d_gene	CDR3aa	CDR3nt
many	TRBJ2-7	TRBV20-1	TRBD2	CSAGGGYF	TGCAGTGCTGGGGGGGGGTACTTC
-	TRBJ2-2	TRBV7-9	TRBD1	CASSPRDRVNGELFF	TGTGCCAGCAGCCCCCGGGACAGGGTAAACGGGGAGCTGTTTTTT
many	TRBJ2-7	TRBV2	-	CASSPSPYEQYF	TGTGCCAGCAGCCCATCGCCCTACGAGCAGTACTTC
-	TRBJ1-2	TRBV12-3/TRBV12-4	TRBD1	CASSPSGTGGEFYTF	TGTGCCAGCAGTCCTAGCGGGACAGGGGGCGAGTTCTACACCTTC
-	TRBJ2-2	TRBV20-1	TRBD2	CSAPSGRAGTGEPFF	TGCAGTGCACCAAGCGGGAGGGCCGGCACCGGGGAGCCGTTTTTT
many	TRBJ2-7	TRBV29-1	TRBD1	CSVAYGTGSSYEQYF	TGCAGCGTGGCCTACGGGACAGGGAGCTCCTACGAGCAGTACTTC
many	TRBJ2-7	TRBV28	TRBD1	CASSLPGQGMGEQYF	TGTGCCAGCAGTCTACCGGGACAGGGTATGGGCGAGCAGTACTTC
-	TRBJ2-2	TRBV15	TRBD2	CATSGGLTGLAGVGSGELFF	TGTGCCACCAGCGGAGGACTAACGGGACTAGCGGGAGTTGGGTCCGGGGAGCTGTTTTTT
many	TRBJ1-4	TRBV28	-	CASSLRGAMDANEKLFF	TGTGCCAGCAGTTTACGGGGGGCGATGGATGCCAATGAAAAACTGTTTTTT
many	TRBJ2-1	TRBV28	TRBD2	CASSLVTSGSSGEQFF	TGTGCCAGCAGTTTAGTAACTAGCGGGAGTTCGGGTGAGCAGTTCTTC
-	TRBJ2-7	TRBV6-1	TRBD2	CASSEKVGEGEQYF	TGTGCCAGCAGTGAAAAAGTAGGGGAGGGTGAGCAGTACTTC
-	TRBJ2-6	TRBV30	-	CAHRISGANVLTF	TGTGCTCACAGGATCTCTGGGGCCAACGTCCTGACTTTC
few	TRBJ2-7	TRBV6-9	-	CAGSYSPIGGYEQYF	TGTGCCGGCAGTTACTCACCCATAGGCGGATACGAGCAGTACTTC
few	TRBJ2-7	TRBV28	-	CASSSPTRPHEQYF	TGTGCCAGCAGTTCCCCCACTAGACCCCACGAGCAGTACTTC
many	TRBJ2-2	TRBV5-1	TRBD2	CASSLRASGRKGNTGELFF	TGCGCCAGCAGCTTGCGGGCTAGCGGGAGAAAGGGGAACACCGGGGAGCTGTTTTTT
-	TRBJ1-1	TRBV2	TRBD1	CASSGTGGVVNTEAFF	TGTGCCAGCTCGGGGACAGGGGGGGTTGTGAACACTGAAGCTTTCTTT
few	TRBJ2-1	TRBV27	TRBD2	CASSLFSGSTYNEQFF	TGTGCCAGCAGTTTATTTAGCGGGAGTACCTACAATGAGCAGTTCTTC
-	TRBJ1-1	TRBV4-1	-	CASSRGSPMNTEAFF	TGCGCCAGCAGCCGAGGTAGCCCGATGAACACTGAAGCTTTCTTT
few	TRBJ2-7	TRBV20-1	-	CSASRLTYEQYF	TGCAGTGCTAGTCGGCTAACCTACGAGCAGTACTTC
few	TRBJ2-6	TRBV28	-	CASSLAGQFPSGANVLTF	TGTGCCAGCAGTTTAGCGGGACAATTTCCCTCTGGGGCCAACGTCCTGACTTTC
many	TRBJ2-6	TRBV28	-	CASSLAGMGGANVLTF	TGTGCCAGCAGTTTGGCCGGGATGGGAGGGGCCAACGTCCTGACTTTC
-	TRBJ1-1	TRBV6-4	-	CASSGAGTEAFF	TGTGCCAGCAGTGGGGCGGGGACTGAAGCTTTCTTT
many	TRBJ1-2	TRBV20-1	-	CSASYGKNYGYTF	TGCAGTGCTAGTTACGGAAAGAACTATGGCTACACCTTC
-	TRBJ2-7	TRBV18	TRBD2	CASSHLAGDEQYF	TGTGCCAGCTCGCATTTAGCGGGAGACGAGCAGTACTTC
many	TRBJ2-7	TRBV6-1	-	CAGGPSVSYEQYF	TGTGCAGGGGGACCTAGCGTTTCCTACGAGCAGTACTTC
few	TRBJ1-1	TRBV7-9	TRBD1	CASSANRGIGGLDTEAFF	TGTGCCAGCAGCGCCAACCGGGGCATAGGGGGCTTGGACACTGAAGCTTTCTTT
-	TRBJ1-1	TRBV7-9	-	CASSLADYMNTEAFF	TGTGCCAGCAGCTTAGCGGACTACATGAACACTGAAGCTTTCTTT
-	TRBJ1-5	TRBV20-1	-	CSARERRGAAQGPQHF	TGCAGTGCTAGAGAGAGGCGCGGGGCGGCACAAGGGCCCCAGCATTTT
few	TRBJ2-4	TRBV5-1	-	CASSTGRGSTKNIQYF	TGCGCCAGCAGCACGGGACGGGGTTCCACCAAAAACATTCAGTACTTC
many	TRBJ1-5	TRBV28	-	CASSIVNQPQHF	TGTGCCAGCAGTATAGTCAATCAGCCCCAGCATTTT
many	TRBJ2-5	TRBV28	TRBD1	CASGTGQETQYF	TGTGCCAGTGGGACAGGCCAAGAGACCCAGTACTTC
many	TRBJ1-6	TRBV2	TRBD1	CASSYRGEASPLHF	TGTGCCAGCAGTTACAGGGGGGAGGCTTCACCCCTCCACTTT